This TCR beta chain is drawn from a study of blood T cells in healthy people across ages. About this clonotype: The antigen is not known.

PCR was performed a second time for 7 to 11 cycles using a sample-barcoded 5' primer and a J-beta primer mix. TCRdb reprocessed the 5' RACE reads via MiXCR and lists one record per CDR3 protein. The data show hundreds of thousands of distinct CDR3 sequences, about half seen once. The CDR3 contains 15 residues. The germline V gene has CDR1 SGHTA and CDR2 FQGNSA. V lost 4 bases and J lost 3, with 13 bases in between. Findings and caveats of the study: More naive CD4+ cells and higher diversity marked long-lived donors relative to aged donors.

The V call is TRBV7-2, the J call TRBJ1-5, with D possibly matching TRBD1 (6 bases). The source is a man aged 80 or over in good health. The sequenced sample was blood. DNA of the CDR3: TGTGCCAGCAGCTCTTCCGGACAGTCCAATCAGCCCCAGCATTTT. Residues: CASSSSGQSNQPQHF.